This T cell receptor (beta chain) appears in the sequencing data of a study of blood T cell repertoires in COVID-19. V lost 5 bases and J 1 base, leaving 9 bases between the germline ends. The germline gives CDR1 MNHNY, CDR2 SVGAGI (reference sequence). This CDR3 region has 13 residues. Assay used: immunoSEQ multiplex PCR; TCRdb lists only in-frame clones, some missing. The sample consists of some 200,000 clones, roughly four fifths of them appearing once. The sequence derives from a man between 40 and 49 years old who had recovered from COVID-19. The V and J genes are TRBV6-6 and TRBJ2-7, with D perhaps TRBD1 (6 bases). The specimen sequenced was PBMCs or T cells enriched from blood (not recorded which). The CDR3 reads CASSKGQSYEQYF. The DNA for the CDR3 is TGTGCCAGCAGTAAAGGACAGTCCTACGAGCAGTACTTC.